Detailed here is one T cell receptor beta chain. Its antigen is unknown. The sample comes from a study of T cell repertoires in cytomegalovirus infection. Trimming removed 5 bases at V and 1 base at J, with 11 bases between. The CDR3 spans 15 residues. Germline-derived CDR1 and CDR2 are SEHNR and FQNEAQ (reference sequence). TCRdb ran MiXCR on the reads and lists one entry per CDR3 protein. Counted here are around 95,000 distinct CDR3 sequences, roughly 29% occurring once; the ten biggest clones make up 71%. The origin of this receptor is a human donor in good health (CMV status not recorded). Some clones in this sample may be carry-over from other donors' samples. Sample: CD8+ T cells from cultured PBMCs, taken from culture after CMV antigen stimulation. The chain couples TRBV7-9 to TRBJ2-2; perhaps TRBD2 as D (6 bases). The CDR3 loop reads CASSPRDWNTGELFF. The CDR3 bases are TGTGCCAGCAGCCCGCGGGACTGGAACACCGGGGAGCTGTTTTTT.